The T cell receptor (beta chain) under discussion was sequenced for a study of cytomegalovirus exposure and HLA in healthy donors. Overall study context: Unique TCRs from HLA-typed donors, some 85 million of them, were held in an early data release. Study results and limitations: Follow-up analysis seemed to connect common viral pathogens with several of the most significant clusters identified. Overall, approximately 180 TCR beta chains were annotated as cytomegalovirus-associated.

All the people who gave samples were healthy bone marrow donors. The count of this clone is one. Its antigen remains unknown. The ends were cut back, 6 bases at V and 4 bases at J, with 12 bases in the middle. Germline V lookup: CDR1 SNHLY, CDR2 FYNNEI. CDR3 size: 13 residues. With 60 Vbeta and 13 Jbeta primers, the PCR was carried out. Here immunoSEQ multiplex PCR was the method, and the copy in TCRdb shows in-frame clones only, minus some. This table holds hundreds of thousands of clones, approximately 90% found once. The sequencing sample was made of PBMCs. V is TRBV2 and J is TRBJ1-2, with D perhaps matching TRBD1 (5 bases). This TCR came from a woman aged 18-29 years in good health and CMV-seronegative. The DNA for the CDR3 is TGTGCCAGCAGGGTCAGGGTGGGCTATGGCTACACCTTC. Protein: CASRVRVGYGYTF.